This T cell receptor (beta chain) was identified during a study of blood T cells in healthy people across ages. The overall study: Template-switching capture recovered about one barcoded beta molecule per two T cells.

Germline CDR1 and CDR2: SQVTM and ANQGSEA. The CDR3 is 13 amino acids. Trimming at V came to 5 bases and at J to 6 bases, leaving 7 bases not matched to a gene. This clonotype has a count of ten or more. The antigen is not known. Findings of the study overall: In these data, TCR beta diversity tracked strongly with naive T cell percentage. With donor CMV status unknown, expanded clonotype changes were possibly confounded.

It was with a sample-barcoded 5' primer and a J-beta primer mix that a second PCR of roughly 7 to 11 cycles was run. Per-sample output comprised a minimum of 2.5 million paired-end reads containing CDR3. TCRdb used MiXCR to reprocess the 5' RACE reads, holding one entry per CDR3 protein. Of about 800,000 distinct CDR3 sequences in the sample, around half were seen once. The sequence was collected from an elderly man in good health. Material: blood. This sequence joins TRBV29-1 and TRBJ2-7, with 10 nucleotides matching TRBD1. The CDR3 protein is CSVRDRGSGEQYF. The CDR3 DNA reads TGCAGCGTTAGGGACAGGGGCTCGGGCGAGCAGTACTTC.